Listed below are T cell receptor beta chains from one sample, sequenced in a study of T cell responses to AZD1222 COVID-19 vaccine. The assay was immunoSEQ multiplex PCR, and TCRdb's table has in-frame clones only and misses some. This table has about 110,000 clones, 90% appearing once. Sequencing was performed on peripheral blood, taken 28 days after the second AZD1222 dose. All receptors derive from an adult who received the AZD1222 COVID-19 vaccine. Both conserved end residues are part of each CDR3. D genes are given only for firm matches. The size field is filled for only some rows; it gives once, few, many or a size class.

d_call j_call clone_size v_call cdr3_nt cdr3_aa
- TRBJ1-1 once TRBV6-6 TGTGCCAGCAGTTACGTAAGGGGTAACGCTGAAGCTTTCTTT CASSYVRGNAEAFF
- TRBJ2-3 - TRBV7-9 TGTGCCAGCAGCTTGGACAGCACAGATACGCAGTATTTT CASSLDSTDTQYF
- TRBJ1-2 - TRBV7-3 TGTGCCAGCAGCCGAGGGACTCCAAATTCCTATGGCTACACCTTC CASSRGTPNSYGYTF
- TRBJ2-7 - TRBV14 TGTGCCAGCAGCCTGACAGCCTACGAGCAGTACTTC CASSLTAYEQYF
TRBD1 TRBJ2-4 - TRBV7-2 TGTGCCAGCAGCTTACTAGTTGGACAGGAGGTTTTCGGGAAAAACATTCAGTACTTC CASSLLVGQEVFGKNIQYF
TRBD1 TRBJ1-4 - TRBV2 TGTGCCAGCATTGGCAGGGGGAATGAAAAACTGTTTTTT CASIGRGNEKLFF
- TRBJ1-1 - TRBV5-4 TGTGCCAGCAGCTTGGTGGGCTCTGAAGCTTTCTTT CASSLVGSEAFF
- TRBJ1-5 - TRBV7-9 TGTGCCAGCAGCTTCGACAGCAATCAGCCCCAGCATTTT CASSFDSNQPQHF
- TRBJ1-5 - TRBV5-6 TGTGCCAGCAGCCCCCCTGGGGGACAGCCCCAGCATTTT CASSPPGGQPQHF
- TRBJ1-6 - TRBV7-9 TGTGCCAGCAGCGACGGACAGACCAATAATTCACCCCTCCACTTT CASSDGQTNNSPLHF
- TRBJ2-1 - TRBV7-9 TGTGCCAGCAGCCCATACAATGAGCAGTTCTTC CASSPYNEQFF
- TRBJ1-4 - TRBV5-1 TGCGCCAGCAGCGGGGGGCAGGGCTGGACTAATGAAAAACTGTTTTTT CASSGGQGWTNEKLFF
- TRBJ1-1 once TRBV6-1 TGTGCCAGCAGTGAAGTTGGTTGGAACACTGAAGCTTTCTTT CASSEVGWNTEAFF
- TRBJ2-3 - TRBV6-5 TGTGCCAGCAGAAATCAGGGGAGCACAGATACGCAGTATTTT CASRNQGSTDTQYF
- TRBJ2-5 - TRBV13 TGTGCCAGCAGCTTAGAGGGAATAATGGAGACCCAGTACTTC CASSLEGIMETQYF
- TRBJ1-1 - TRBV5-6 TGTGCCAGCAGCTTTGAGGGGTCTAACACTGAAGCTTTCTTT CASSFEGSNTEAFF
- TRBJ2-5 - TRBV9 TGTGCCAGCAGCGGAGGGAATATCGCTGGAACAGAGACCCAGTACTTC CASSGGNIAGTETQYF
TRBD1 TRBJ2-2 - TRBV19 TGTGCCAGTAGTATAGGACCGGGACAGGGGGTTGTCACCGGGGAGCTGTTTTTT CASSIGPGQGVVTGELFF
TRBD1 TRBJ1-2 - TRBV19 TGTGCCAGTAGTACCCCAGGGGGGGCGAATGGCTACACCTTC CASSTPGGANGYTF
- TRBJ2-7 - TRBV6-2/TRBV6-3 TGTGCCAGCAGTCCCCCGACCCCCGAGCAGTACTTC CASSPPTPEQYF
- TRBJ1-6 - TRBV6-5 TGTGCCAGCGGCAACCCCCCTGGCTCACCCCTCCACTTT CASGNPPGSPLHF
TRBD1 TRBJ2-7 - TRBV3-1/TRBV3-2 TGTGCCAGCAGCCGAGCGAGGGGGCCCTACGAGCAGTACTTC CASSRARGPYEQYF
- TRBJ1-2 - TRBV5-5 TGTGCCAGCAGCGTGGGGGGACTGGCTAACTATGGCTACACCTTC CASSVGGLANYGYTF
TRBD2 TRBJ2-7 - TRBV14 TGTGCCAGCAGCCAGGGCGGGGGTTACGAGCAGTACTTC CASSQGGGYEQYF
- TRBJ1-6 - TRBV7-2 TGTGCCAGCAGCAGTTCGAGGGCCACCCTCCACTTT CASSSSRATLHF
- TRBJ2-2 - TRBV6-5 TGTGCCAGCAGTTACTTTGGGGGGCAAACCGGGGAGCTGTTTTTT CASSYFGGQTGELFF
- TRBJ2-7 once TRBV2 TGTGCCAGCAAACCACAGGGCCCCGAGCAGTACTTC CASKPQGPEQYF
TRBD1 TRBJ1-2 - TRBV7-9 TGTGCCAGCAGCTTAGGATGGGGAGGGGGCGATCATGGCTACACCTTC CASSLGWGGGDHGYTF
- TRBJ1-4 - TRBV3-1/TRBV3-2 TGTGCCAGCAGCCAAGGGTCCGGGGGTGCAACTAATGAAAAACTGTTTTTT CASSQGSGGATNEKLFF
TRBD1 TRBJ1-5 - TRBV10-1 TGCGCCAGCAGTGAGGGGGACAGATATTGCAATCAGCCCCAGCATTTT CASSEGDRYCNQPQHF
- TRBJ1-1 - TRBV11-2 TGTGCCAGCAGCTTAGATCGAGTACGTGAAGCTTTCTTT CASSLDRVREAFF
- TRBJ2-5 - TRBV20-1 TGCAGTGGGGGTGGCCCTGAGACCCAGTACTTC CSGGGPETQYF
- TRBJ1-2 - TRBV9 TGTGCCAGCAGCAGACGGGATGGCTACACCTTC CASSRRDGYTF
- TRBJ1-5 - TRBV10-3 TGTGCCATCAGTGAGGCCTTCAATCAGCCCCAGCATTTT CAISEAFNQPQHF
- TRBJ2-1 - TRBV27 TGTGCCAGCAGTTTAAAAGCAGGGCCCAATGAGCAGTTCTTC CASSLKAGPNEQFF
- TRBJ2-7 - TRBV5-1 TGCGCCAGCAGCTCCCCCGAAAGGGGGGGTGGCCACGAGCAGTACTTC CASSSPERGGGHEQYF
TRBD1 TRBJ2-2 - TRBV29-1 TGCAGCGTTGAGATATTTGACAGGGTGAACACCGGGGAGCTGTTTTTT CSVEIFDRVNTGELFF
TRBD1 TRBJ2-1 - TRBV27 TGTGCCAGCAGTTCTTCTCGGGACAGCCGAGCCGAGCAGTTCTTC CASSSSRDSRAEQFF
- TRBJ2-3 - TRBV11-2 TGTGCCAGCAGCGTACAAGGGACATATAGCACAGATACGCAGTATTTT CASSVQGTYSTDTQYF
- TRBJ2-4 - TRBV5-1 TGCGCCAGCAGCCAAAACCGGGACCCATCCTACTTC CASSQNRDPSYF
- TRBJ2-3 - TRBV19 TGTGCCAGTAGTACATTCCAGGGGCGCACAGATACGCAGTATTTT CASSTFQGRTDTQYF
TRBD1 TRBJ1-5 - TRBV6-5 TGTGCCAGCAGTCGAGGGACAGCAATCAATCAGCCCCAGCATTTT CASSRGTAINQPQHF
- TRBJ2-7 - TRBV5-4 TGTGCCAGCAAGCCCGGAGGGGGCCCCTACGAGCAGTACTTC CASKPGGGPYEQYF
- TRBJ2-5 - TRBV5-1 TGCGCCAGCAGCTTCTCCGGGGGCGAGGAGACCCAGTACTTC CASSFSGGEETQYF
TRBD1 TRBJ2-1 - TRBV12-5 TGTGCTAGTGGTTCCGGGACAGGGGGGTACAATGAGCAGTTCTTC CASGSGTGGYNEQFF
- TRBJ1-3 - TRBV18 TGTGCCAGCTCTACACTATTGAGGGACCGCATGGGAAACACCATATATTTT CASSTLLRDRMGNTIYF
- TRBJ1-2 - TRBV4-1 TGCGCCAGCAGCCAAGATGATGGGAGGGGCAGGGACTATGGCTACACCTTC CASSQDDGRGRDYGYTF
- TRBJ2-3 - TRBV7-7 TGTGCTAGCAGCCGGGGACCACTCACAGATACGCAGTATTTT CASSRGPLTDTQYF
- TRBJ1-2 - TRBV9 TGTGCCAGCAGCGGTCCGGACAGACAACCTAGGGGCTACACCTTC CASSGPDRQPRGYTF
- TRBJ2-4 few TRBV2 TGTGCCAGCAGTGAAGGCGCAAGGAGTCGAGCCAAAAACATTCAGTACTTC CASSEGARSRAKNIQYF